This T cell receptor beta chain was documented in a study of blood T cell repertoires in COVID-19. Trimming took 5 bases from V and 9 from J; bases not matched to a gene: 6. Germline loops: CDR1 SGHTA, CDR2 FQGNSA. The CDR3 contains 13 residues. Authors' processing steps: Reference gene primer amplification gave estimated nucleated cell counts. The data were produced by immunoSEQ multiplex PCR, yet TCRdb's version contains in-frame clones alone and is incomplete. The V and J calls and the clone size are those of that table, but D and trimming were determined from the DNA. The sample records 200,000 to 250,000 clones, around 84% being singletons.

This chain joins TRBV7-2 and TRBJ1-5, with 8 bases aligning to TRBD1. The sample was peripheral blood. The sequence derives from a human donor in a cohort sampled during active COVID-19. The CDR3 spells CASSVQGAGPQHF. CDR3 nucleotides: TGTGCCAGCAGCGTCCAGGGGGCCGGGCCCCAGCATTTT.